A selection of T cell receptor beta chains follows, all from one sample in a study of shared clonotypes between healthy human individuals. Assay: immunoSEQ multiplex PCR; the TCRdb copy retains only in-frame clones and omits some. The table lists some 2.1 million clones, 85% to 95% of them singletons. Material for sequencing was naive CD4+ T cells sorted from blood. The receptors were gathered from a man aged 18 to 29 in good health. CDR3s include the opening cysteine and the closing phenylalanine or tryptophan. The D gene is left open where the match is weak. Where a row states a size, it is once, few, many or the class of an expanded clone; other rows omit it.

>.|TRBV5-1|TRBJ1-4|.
TGCGCCAGCAGCCCTACCCAGACTAATGAAAAACTGTTTTTT
CASSPTQTNEKLFF
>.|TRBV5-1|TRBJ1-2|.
TGCGCCAGCAGCTTCACAGCCGAGTATGGCTACACCTTC
CASSFTAEYGYTF
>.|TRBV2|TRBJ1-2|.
TGTGCCAGCAGTGTTCAGAGCTATGGCTACACCTTC
CASSVQSYGYTF
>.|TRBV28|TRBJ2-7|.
TGTGCCAGCAGTGATAGCCCGGGACCCCAAAACTACGAGCAGTACTTC
CASSDSPGPQNYEQYF
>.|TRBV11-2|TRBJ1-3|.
TGTGCCAGCAGCTTCGAAAGGGCTGGAAACACCATATATTTT
CASSFERAGNTIYF
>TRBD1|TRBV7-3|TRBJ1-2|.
TGTGCCAGCAGCTTAAGCGGACAGGATGGCTACACCTTC
CASSLSGQDGYTF
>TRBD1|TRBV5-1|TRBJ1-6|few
TGCGCCAGCAGCTTGGGACAGGGTAATTCACCCCTCCACTTT
CASSLGQGNSPLHF
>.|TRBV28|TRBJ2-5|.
TGTGCCAGCAGTCGCGGCGATACCCAAGAGACCCAGTACTTC
CASSRGDTQETQYF
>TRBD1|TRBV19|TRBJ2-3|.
TGTGCCAGTAGTATAGGAGGGACAGGGGTCACAGATACGCAGTATTTT
CASSIGGTGVTDTQYF
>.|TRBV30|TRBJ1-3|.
TGTGCCTGGAGTGTCAAGACGTTAGGAAACACCATATATTTT
CAWSVKTLGNTIYF
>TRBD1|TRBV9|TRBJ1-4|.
TGTGCCAGCAGCGCCGGCCATGGACAGGGAAATGAAAAACTGTTTTTT
CASSAGHGQGNEKLFF
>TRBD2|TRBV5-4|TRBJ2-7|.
TGTGCCAGCAGCTTGGGGAGCGGGAGGGCCAGCAGCGAGCAGTACTTC
CASSLGSGRASSEQYF
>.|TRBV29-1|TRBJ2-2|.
TGCAGCGTTAGGGACCTCCCGAACACCGGGGAGCTGTTTTTT
CSVRDLPNTGELFF
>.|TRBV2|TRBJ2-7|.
TGTGCCAGCCTGGCAGGGTTCGACGAGCAGTACTTC
CASLAGFDEQYF
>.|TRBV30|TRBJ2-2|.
TGTGCCTTCTCCTCCCGCGACCCCGGGGAGCTGTTTTTT
CAFSSRDPGELFF
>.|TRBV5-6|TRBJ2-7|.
TGTGCCAGCAGCTTGGTGGGTAGCGGACCCTACGAGCAGTACTTC
CASSLVGSGPYEQYF
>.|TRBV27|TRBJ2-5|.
TGTGCCAGCAGTTTATATCGGGAAGAGACCCAGTACTTC
CASSLYREETQYF
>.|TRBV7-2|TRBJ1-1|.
TGTGCCAGCAGCTTGTTGTCAGGGACTGAAGCTTTCTTT
CASSLLSGTEAFF
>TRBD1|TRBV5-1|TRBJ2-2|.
TGCGCCAGCAGCCCGGGGACAGTCGGCCGGGAGCTGTTTTTT
CASSPGTVGRELFF
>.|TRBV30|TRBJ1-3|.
TGTGCCAGCAGGAAGGTCACCTCTGGAAACACCATATATTTT
CASRKVTSGNTIYF
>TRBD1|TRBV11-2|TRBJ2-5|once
TGTGCCAGCAGCTTAGATTCAGGGGGCCGCGGAGAGACCCAGTACTTC
CASSLDSGGRGETQYF
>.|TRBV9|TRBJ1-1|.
TGTGCCAGCAGCGTATACCGGGACCTAAACACTGAAGCTTTCTTT
CASSVYRDLNTEAFF
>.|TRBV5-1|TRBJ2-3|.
TGCGCCAGCGGTACAACTTCCGGCACAGATACGCAGTATTTT
CASGTTSGTDTQYF
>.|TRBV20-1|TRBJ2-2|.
TGCAGTGCTAGAAGTAGTGGGGAGCTGTTTTTT
CSARSSGELFF
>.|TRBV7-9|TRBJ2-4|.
TGTGCCAGCAGCTTAGCGCAGGGTTCACGGGACATTCAGTACTTC
CASSLAQGSRDIQYF
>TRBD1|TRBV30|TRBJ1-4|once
TGTGCCTGGGAGGGACAGGGGGAGAAAAAACTGTTTTTT
CAWEGQGEKKLFF
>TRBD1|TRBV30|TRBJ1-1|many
TGTGCCTGGAGCCTACAGGGGCGGACGACTGAAGCTTTCTTT
CAWSLQGRTTEAFF
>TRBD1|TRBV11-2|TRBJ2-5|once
TGTGCCAGCAGCTTAGGGAAGACAGGGGGACAAGAGACCCAGTACTTC
CASSLGKTGGQETQYF
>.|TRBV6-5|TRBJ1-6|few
TGTGCCAGCAGGCGAGGAAGTAATTCACCCCTCCACTTT
CASRRGSNSPLHF
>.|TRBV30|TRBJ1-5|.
TGTGCCTGGAGTGTGGTTGGGCCCCGGAATCAGCCCCAGCATTTT
CAWSVVGPRNQPQHF
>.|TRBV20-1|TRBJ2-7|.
TGCAGTGCTAGAGCGGGAATCAAGCAGTACTTC
CSARAGIKQYF
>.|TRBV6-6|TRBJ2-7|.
TGTGCCAGCAGTTACTCAAAGTACGAGCAGTACTTC
CASSYSKYEQYF
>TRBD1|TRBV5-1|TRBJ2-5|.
TGCGCCAGCAGCTTGGGCCCGACAGGGACCGGGGAGACCCAGTACTTC
CASSLGPTGTGETQYF
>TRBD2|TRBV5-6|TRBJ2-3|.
TGTGCCAGCAGCTTGCGTCCTAGCGGGACAAACACAGATACGCAGTATTTT
CASSLRPSGTNTDTQYF
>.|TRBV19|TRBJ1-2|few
TGTGCCAGTAGTATTCAAGTGGGGACGGCCTATGGCTACACCTTC
CASSIQVGTAYGYTF